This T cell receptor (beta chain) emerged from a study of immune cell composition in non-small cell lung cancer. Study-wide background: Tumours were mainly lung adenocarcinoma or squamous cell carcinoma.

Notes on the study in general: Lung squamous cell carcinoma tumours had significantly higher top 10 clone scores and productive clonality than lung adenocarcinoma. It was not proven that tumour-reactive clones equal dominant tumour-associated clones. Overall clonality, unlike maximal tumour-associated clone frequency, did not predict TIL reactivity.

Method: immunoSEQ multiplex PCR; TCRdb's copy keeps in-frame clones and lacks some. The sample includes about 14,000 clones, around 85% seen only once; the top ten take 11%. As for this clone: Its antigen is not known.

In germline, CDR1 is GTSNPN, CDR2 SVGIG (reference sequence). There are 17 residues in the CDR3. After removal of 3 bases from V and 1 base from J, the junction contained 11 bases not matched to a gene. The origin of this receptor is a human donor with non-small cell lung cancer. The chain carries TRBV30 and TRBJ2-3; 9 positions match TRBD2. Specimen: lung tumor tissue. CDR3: CAWRRREGRGRTDTQYF. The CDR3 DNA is TGTGCCTGGAGAAGGCGGGAGGGCCGGGGGCGCACAGATACGCAGTATTTT.